This TCR beta chain was observed in a study of blood T cells in healthy people across ages. Details on this clonotype: No antigen is known for it.

This CDR3 region has 12 residues. Germline CDR1 is SQVTM and CDR2 is ANQGSEA. Primers used in a second PCR of roughly 6 to 12 cycles were a sample-barcoded 5' primer and a J-beta primer mix. TCRdb reprocessed the 5' RACE reads with MiXCR, giving one entry per CDR3 protein. The table includes approximately 2,000,000 distinct CDR3 sequences, 39% detected once. Study conclusions and caveats: Diversity of TCR beta per million T cells declined in a roughly linear way with age.

The source of this sequence is a human donor in good health. The J gene is TRBJ2-5, the V gene TRBV29-1; D is perhaps TRBD2 (6 bases). The end of the DNA aligns better with TRBJ2-7, so the J call may be wrong. Sequencing was carried out using blood. The DNA for the CDR3 is TGCAGCGTTCAGGAGGGACGATACGAGCAGTACTTC. This translates into CSVQEGRYEQYF.